These 28 T cell receptor beta chains came from one sample sequenced in a study of early T cells in non-severe SARS-CoV-2 infection. TCRdb processed the 5' RACE reads anew with MiXCR; each CDR3 protein has one entry. This table has approximately 71,000 distinct CDR3 sequences, roughly an eighth appearing once. Sample: whole blood. These receptors originate from an adult who was a healthcare worker with PCR-confirmed SARS-CoV-2 infection or an uninfected control (not recorded which).

This clonotype came up many times. This chain connects TRBV7-9 to TRBJ2-5; D assignment may be TRBD1 or TRBD2 (5 bases each). Trimming stripped 7 bases from V and 4 bases from J, with 7 bases between. CDR3 length: 11 amino acids. Germline assignment: CDR1 SEHNR and CDR2 FQNEAQ (reference sequence). The CDR3 protein is CASKGRETQYF. In DNA, the CDR3 is TGTGCCAGCAAGGGGAGAGAGACCCAGTACTTC.

This clonotype occurred many times. The chain uses TRBV28 and TRBJ2-7; D possibly corresponds to TRBD2 (5 bases). The CDR3 is made up of 14 amino acids. V lost 4 bases and J 6 bases, leaving 16 bases between the germline ends. Germline V CDR1 and CDR2: MDHEN, SYDVKM. The CDR3 bases are TGTGCCAGCAGTTCCCCCCATAGACGGGGCGAGCAGTACTTC. This codes for CASSSPHRRGEQYF.

The chain couples TRBV7-2 to TRBJ1-6; 7 nucleotides agree with TRBD1. Germline CDR1 reads SGHTA; CDR2 reads FQGNSA. This CDR3 is 14 amino acids long. V was pared by 4 bases and J by 7 bases, with 4 bases of the junction left unmatched. CDR3: CASSSTGWNSPLHF. CDR3 sequence (DNA): TGTGCCAGCAGCTCGACAGGGTGGAATTCACCCCTCCACTTT.

To note about this clonotype: Being one base from a much bigger clone, this may be a read error. V is TRBV11-1 and J is TRBJ2-7, with D hard to call. Looked up from germline, CDR1 is SGHAT and CDR2 is FQDESV (reference sequence). The V gene lost 7 bases and the J gene lost 4 bases, with 17 bases spanning the gap. CDR3 size: 14 residues. CDR3 residues: CASNSLAGEYEQYF. CDR3 DNA: TGTGCCAGCAACTCCCTCGCCGGCGAGTACGAGCAGTACTTC.

This clonotype appeared a few times. The chain uses TRBV5-4 and TRBJ1-1; the D gene is possibly TRBD1 (5 bases). The V gene lost 0 bases and the J gene lost 3 bases, with 9 bases spanning the gap. Germline values: CDR1 SGHNT, CDR2 YYREEE (reference sequence). The CDR3 sequence is 14 residues long. The CDR3 loop is CASSLGQFDTEAFF. The CDR3 nucleotides read TGTGCCAGCAGCTTGGGACAGTTTGACACTGAAGCTTTCTTT.

This clonotype was seen a few times. The chain combines TRBV28 with TRBJ2-5; D possibly corresponds to TRBD2 (6 bases). V lost 2 bases to trimming and J lost 3 bases, with 16 bases between them. Germline assignment: CDR1 MDHEN and CDR2 SYDVKM. CDR3 length equals 16 residues. CDR3 sequence: CASSLNDGLPKETQYF. The CDR3 DNA follows: TGTGCCAGCAGTTTAAACGACGGACTACCTAAAGAGACCCAGTACTTC.

The chain is built from TRBV4-1 and TRBJ2-3; D gene uncertain. Germline-derived CDR1 and CDR2 are MGHRA and YSYEKL. The CDR3 runs 12 residues. Trimming removed 1 base at V and 6 bases at J, with 5 bases between. The CDR3 sequence: CASSQAQDTQYF. The DNA of the CDR3 is TGCGCCAGCAGCCAAGCCCAGGATACGCAGTATTTT.

This clonotype was seen more than once but under ten times. This chain links TRBV11-2 with TRBJ2-5; D assignment may be TRBD1 or TRBD2 (5 bases each). Trimming shortened V by 5 bases and J by 5 bases, and 21 bases separated the two germline ends. The length of the CDR3 is 16 residues. Germline CDR1 reads SGHAT; CDR2 reads FQNNGV. The DNA of the CDR3 is TGTGCCAGCAGCAGGGGTGTCCAGGGAGCTTTGGAGACCCAGTACTTC. Translating it yields CASSRGVQGALETQYF.

This clonotype was picked up many times. The chain carries TRBV6-6 and TRBJ2-3; 13 bases line up with TRBD2. V lost 6 bases, J lost 9 bases, and 24 bases stayed unmatched. CDR1 and CDR2 from the germline V gene are MNHNY and SVGAGI (reference sequence). The CDR3 sequence is 20 residues long. CDR3 protein: CASSRPLTSGGASGVMTQYF. CDR3 nucleotide sequence: TGTGCCAGCAGCCGCCCGCTTACTAGCGGGGGGGCGTCGGGGGTTATGACGCAGTATTTT.

V is TRBV7-8 and J is TRBJ2-7, with 9 bases that match TRBD1. The J segment lost 4 bases and the V segment lost 0 bases, leaving 4 bases of the junction unmatched. The germline gives CDR1 SGHVS, CDR2 FQNEAQ. This CDR3 has 15 amino acids. The CDR3 here is CASSLAPGQGYEQYF. The CDR3 region has the DNA TGTGCCAGCAGCTTAGCGCCGGGACAGGGTTACGAGCAGTACTTC.

There are many counts of this clonotype. This chain links TRBV18 with TRBJ2-3; TRBD2 aligns across 7 bases. Per germline, CDR1 KGHSH and CDR2 LQKENI. With 3 bases clipped from V and 0 bases from J, the junction kept 6 bases outside the gene matches. This CDR3 has 16 residues. CDR3 protein: CASSPDTGGSTDTQYF. The CDR3 nucleotides read TGTGCCAGCTCACCCGATACGGGGGGAAGCACAGATACGCAGTATTTT.

This clonotype was picked up a small number of times. V gene TRBV5-8 combines with J gene TRBJ2-1, with unresolved D. V dropped 0 bases and J dropped 0 bases, with 13 bases sitting between them. Germline V gene sequence: CDR1 SGHTS, CDR2 YDEGEE. The CDR3 contains 17 residues. The CDR3 reads CASSLVGVLSSYNEQFF. In DNA form, the CDR3 reads TGTGCCAGCAGCTTGGTCGGCGTTCTGAGCTCCTACAATGAGCAGTTCTTC.

This clonotype was found once. A much more abundant neighbour one base away suggests this may be a read error. It is likely a read error, because the conserved phenylalanine at the end of the CDR3 is missing. CDR3: CASSRGTGAYTDTQYI. The DNA of the CDR3 is TGCGCCAGCAGCAGGGGGACAGGGGCCTATACAGATACGCAGTATATT. V usage is TRBV5-1 and J usage is TRBJ2-3, with 10 bases identical to TRBD1. Germline lookup yields CDR1 SGHRS and CDR2 YFSETQ. V was clipped by 4 bases and J by 3 bases; unmatched bases: 8. The CDR3 totals 16 residues.

This clonotype came up many times. The chain recombines TRBV28 with TRBJ1-4; 10 positions agree with TRBD1. Germline CDR1 and CDR2: MDHEN and SYDVKM. The CDR3 runs to 15 residues. Losses at the gene ends were 3 bases for V and 7 bases for J; bases not matched to a gene: 5. The CDR3 loop is CASSLADRGLEKLFF. CDR3 coding DNA: TGTGCCAGCAGTTTGGCCGACAGGGGGCTTGAAAAACTGTTTTTT.

This clonotype appeared many times. The chain recombines TRBV2 with TRBJ2-3; 7 bases line up with TRBD2. The CDR3 has 15 amino acids. The V and J ends lost 2 bases and 2 bases, in that order; junction bases with no gene match: 4. Germline V lookup: CDR1 SNHLY, CDR2 FYNNEI. The CDR3 loop reads CASSESLADTDTQYF. DNA of the CDR3: TGTGCCAGCAGTGAAAGTCTAGCGGACACAGATACGCAGTATTTT.

This clonotype was seen at least ten times. The rearrangement uses TRBV10-1 and TRBJ2-3, with 12 bases aligning to TRBD2. Germline V CDR1 and CDR2: WNHNN, SYGVQD (reference sequence). Trimming removed 7 bases from V and 4 bases from J; junction bases left unmatched: 3. The CDR3 length is 14 residues. In DNA form, the CDR3 reads TGCGCCAGCACTAGCGGGAGGGCCGCAGATACGCAGTATTTT. Amino acid sequence: CASTSGRAADTQYF.

This clonotype was seen a handful of times. The chain recombines TRBV4-1 with TRBJ2-7; 9 bases match TRBD2. This CDR3 has 14 residues. Germline V gene lookup returns CDR1 MGHRA and CDR2 YSYEKL. With 4 bases clipped from V and 3 bases from J, the junction kept 4 bases outside the gene matches. The CDR3: CASSLETSGYEQYF. CDR3 nucleotides: TGCGCCAGCAGCCTAGAGACTAGCGGCTACGAGCAGTACTTC.

The chain joins TRBV3-1 to TRBJ2-1; perhaps D is TRBD1 or TRBD2 (6 bases each). The CDR3 consists of 14 residues. CDR1 and CDR2 (germline): LGHDT, YNNKEL (reference sequence). Trimming took 3 bases from V and 10 from J, leaving 16 bases between them. CDR3 in amino acids: CASSHRGGIGEQFF. CDR3 DNA sequence: TGTGCCAGCAGCCATCGAGGGGGGATAGGGGAGCAGTTCTTC.

At least ten counts were recorded for this clonotype. The chain has TRBV12-3 or TRBV12-4 and TRBJ1-4, with unresolved D. The CDR3 is made up of 11 amino acids. V was trimmed by 6 bases and J by 8 bases, leaving 7 bases between them. The CDR3 bases are TGTGCCAGCAGAAGTACGGAAAAACTGTTTTTT. As protein: CASRSTEKLFF.

This clonotype has only a few counts. The gene calls are TRBV9 and TRBJ2-3; D remains unclear. The CDR3 is 16 residues long. Trimming left V 1 base short and J 0 bases short, with 12 bases between. Germline CDR1 and CDR2: SGDLS and YYNGEE. For the CDR3, the DNA is TGTGCCAGCAGCGTAACCCCGCGGAAGAGCACAGATACGCAGTATTTT. This codes for CASSVTPRKSTDTQYF.

This clonotype was seen ten or more times. The CDR3 bases are TGTGCCTGGCGTATTGATGCGCTAGCGGTAGCCCAGTACTTC. Translation: CAWRIDALAVAQYF. V and J are TRBV30 and TRBJ2-5; 7 bases are shared with TRBD2. The CDR3 loop spans 14 amino acids. The J segment lost 9 bases and the V segment lost 5 bases, leaving 15 bases of the junction unmatched. CDR1 is GTSNPN, CDR2 SVGIG, per germline (reference sequence).

This clonotype showed up many times. This chain links TRBV4-1 with TRBJ2-5; the match to TRBD2 covers 9 bases. The CDR3 covers 15 residues. Trimming at V came to 4 bases and at J to 3 bases, leaving 6 bases not matched to a gene. Germline V gives CDR1 MGHRA, CDR2 YSYEKL. CDR3 bases: TGCGCCAGCAGCCCCCATAGCGGGGGAGAAGAGACCCAGTACTTC. Amino acids: CASSPHSGGEETQYF.

This clonotype was observed at least ten times. This rearrangement joins TRBV20-1 to TRBJ2-1; D assignment may be TRBD1 or TRBD2 (5 bases each). From germline, CDR1 is DFQATT and CDR2 SNEGSKA (reference sequence). The V gene lost 2 bases and the J gene lost 6 bases, with 20 bases spanning the gap. This CDR3 contains 16 residues. CDR3 residues: CSARKIPNSGTNEQFF. DNA for the CDR3: TGCAGTGCTAGAAAAATCCCAAACTCAGGGACCAATGAGCAGTTCTTC.

This clonotype has only a few counts. The chain couples TRBV7-8 to TRBJ2-2, with D unresolved. The V gene's germline CDR1 is SGHVS and CDR2 FQNEAQ. Trimming left V 2 bases short and J 6 bases short, with 10 bases between. The CDR3 has 14 amino acids. The CDR3 coding sequence is TGTGCCAGCAGCTTAATCTCTTTGGCCGGGGAGCTGTTTTTT. Its translation: CASSLISLAGELFF.

This clonotype was counted a few times. The J gene is TRBJ1-1, the V gene TRBV20-1; no definite D call. CDR3 length: 13 residues. Trimming removed 0 bases from V and 3 bases from J, with 8 bases in between. The germline gives CDR1 DFQATT, CDR2 SNEGSKA (reference sequence). CDR3 amino acids: CSAREGGHTEAFF. In DNA, the CDR3 is TGCAGTGCTAGAGAGGGAGGGCACACTGAAGCTTTCTTT.

This clonotype came up a few times. The V gene is TRBV11-2, the J gene TRBJ1-2; D might be TRBD1 (5 bases). The CDR3 consists of 13 residues. The germline V gene encodes CDR1 SGHAT and CDR2 FQNNGV. V lost 4 bases and J lost 5, with 11 bases in between. CDR3 nucleotides: TGTGCCAGCAGCTCCTATGGGGGGTATGGCTACACCTTC. It codes for CASSSYGGYGYTF.

This clonotype turned up a few times. The gene calls are TRBV7-9 and TRBJ1-4; D uncertain. The germline V gene encodes CDR1 SEHNR and CDR2 FQNEAQ (reference sequence). With 3 bases removed from V and 8 bases from J, the gap between germline ends came to 16 bases. The CDR3 consists of 15 residues. In DNA, the CDR3 is TGTGCCAGCAGCTTTCCTACCCTGACGGAGGAAAAACTGTTTTTT. It yields the protein CASSFPTLTEEKLFF. The variable domain in full, completed from reference TRBV7-9 and TRBJ1-4, reads DTGVSQNPRHKITKRGQNVTFRCDPISEHNRLYWYRQTLGQGPEFLTYFQNEAQLEKSRLLSDRFSAERPKGSFSTLEIQRTEQGDSAMYLCASSFPTLTEEKLFFGSGTQLSVL.

The V call is TRBV19, the J call TRBJ2-1; D ambiguous. CDR3 length: 13 residues. In germline, CDR1 is LNHDA, CDR2 SQIVND (reference sequence). The ends were cut back, 10 bases at V and 0 bases at J, with 10 bases in the middle. As DNA, the CDR3 is TGTGCCACAAGAACGAGCTCCTACAATGAGCAGTTCTTC. It codes for CATRTSSYNEQFF.